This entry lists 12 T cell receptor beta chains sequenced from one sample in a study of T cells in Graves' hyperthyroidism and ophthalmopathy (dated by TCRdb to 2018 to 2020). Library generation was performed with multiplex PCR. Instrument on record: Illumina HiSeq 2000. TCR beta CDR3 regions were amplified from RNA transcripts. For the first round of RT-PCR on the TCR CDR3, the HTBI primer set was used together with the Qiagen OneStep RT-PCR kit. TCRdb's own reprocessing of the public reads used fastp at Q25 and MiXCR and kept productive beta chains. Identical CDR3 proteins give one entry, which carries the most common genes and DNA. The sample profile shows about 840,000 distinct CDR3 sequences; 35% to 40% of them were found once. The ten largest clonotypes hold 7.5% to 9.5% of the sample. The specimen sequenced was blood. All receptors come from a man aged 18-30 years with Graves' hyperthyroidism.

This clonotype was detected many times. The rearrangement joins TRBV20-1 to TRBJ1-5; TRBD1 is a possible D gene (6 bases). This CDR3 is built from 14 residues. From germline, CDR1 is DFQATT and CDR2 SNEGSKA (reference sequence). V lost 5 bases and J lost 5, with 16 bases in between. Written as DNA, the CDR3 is TGCAGTGCTGAAACACAGGGAGGCGATCAGCCCCAGCATTTT. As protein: CSAETQGGDQPQHF.

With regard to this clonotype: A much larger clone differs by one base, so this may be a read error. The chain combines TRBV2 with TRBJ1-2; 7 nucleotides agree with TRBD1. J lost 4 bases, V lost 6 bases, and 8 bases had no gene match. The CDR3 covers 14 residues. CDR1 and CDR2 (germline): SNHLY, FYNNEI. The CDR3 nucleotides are TGTGCCAGCAGACAGGGGACCTCTAGCTATGGCTACACCTTC. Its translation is CASRQGTSSYGYTF.

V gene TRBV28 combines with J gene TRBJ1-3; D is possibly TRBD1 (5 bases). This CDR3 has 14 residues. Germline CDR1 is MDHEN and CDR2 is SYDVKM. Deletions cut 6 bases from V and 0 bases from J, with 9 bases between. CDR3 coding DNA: TGTGCCAGCAGCGGGACCATCTCTGGAAACACCATATATTTT. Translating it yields CASSGTISGNTIYF.

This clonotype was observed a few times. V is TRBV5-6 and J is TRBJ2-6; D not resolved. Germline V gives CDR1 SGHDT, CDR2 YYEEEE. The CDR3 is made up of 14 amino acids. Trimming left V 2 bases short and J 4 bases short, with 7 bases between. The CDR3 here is CASSFGLGANVLTF. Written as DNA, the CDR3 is TGTGCCAGCAGCTTTGGTTTAGGGGCCAACGTCCTGACTTTC.

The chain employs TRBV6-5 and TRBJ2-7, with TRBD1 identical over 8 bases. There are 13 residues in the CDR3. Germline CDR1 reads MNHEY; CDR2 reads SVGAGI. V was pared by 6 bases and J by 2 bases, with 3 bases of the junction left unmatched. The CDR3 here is CASRNRGAYEQYF. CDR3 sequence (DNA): TGTGCCAGCAGGAACAGGGGGGCCTACGAGCAGTACTTC.

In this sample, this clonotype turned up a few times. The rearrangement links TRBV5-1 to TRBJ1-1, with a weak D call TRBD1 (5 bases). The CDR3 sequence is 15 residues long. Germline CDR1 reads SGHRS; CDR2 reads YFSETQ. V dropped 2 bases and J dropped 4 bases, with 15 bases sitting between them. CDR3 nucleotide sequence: TGCGCCAGCAGCTTAGGGCAGGGTATTGCCACTGAAGCTTTCTTT. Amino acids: CASSLGQGIATEAFF.

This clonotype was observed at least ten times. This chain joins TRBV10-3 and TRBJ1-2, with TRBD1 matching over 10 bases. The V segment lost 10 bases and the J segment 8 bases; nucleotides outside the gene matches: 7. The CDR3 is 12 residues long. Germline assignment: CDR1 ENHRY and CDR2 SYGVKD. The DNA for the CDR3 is TGTGCCACCCCAGGACAGGGGGGAGGCTACACCTTC. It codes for CATPGQGGGYTF.

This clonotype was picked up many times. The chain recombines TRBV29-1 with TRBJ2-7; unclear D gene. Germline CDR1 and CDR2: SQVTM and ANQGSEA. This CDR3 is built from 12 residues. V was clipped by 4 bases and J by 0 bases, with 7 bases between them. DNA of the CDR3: TGCAGCGTTGCAATGAGCTCCTACGAGCAGTACTTC. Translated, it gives CSVAMSSYEQYF.

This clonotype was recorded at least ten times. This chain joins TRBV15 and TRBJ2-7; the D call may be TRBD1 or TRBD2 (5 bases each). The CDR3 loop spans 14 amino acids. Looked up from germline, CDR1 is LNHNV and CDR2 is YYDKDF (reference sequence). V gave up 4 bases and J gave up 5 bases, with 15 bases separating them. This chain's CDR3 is CATSTRDGKNEQYF. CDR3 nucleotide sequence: TGTGCCACCAGCACCCGGGACGGGAAGAACGAGCAGTACTTC.

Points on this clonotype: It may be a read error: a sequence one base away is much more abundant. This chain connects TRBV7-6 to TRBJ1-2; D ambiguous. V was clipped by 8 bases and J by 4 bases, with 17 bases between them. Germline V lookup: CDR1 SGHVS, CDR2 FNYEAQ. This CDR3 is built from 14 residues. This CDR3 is CASAPSEGSYGYTF. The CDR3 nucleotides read TGTGCCAGCGCGCCTTCCGAGGGTTCCTATGGCTACACCTTC.

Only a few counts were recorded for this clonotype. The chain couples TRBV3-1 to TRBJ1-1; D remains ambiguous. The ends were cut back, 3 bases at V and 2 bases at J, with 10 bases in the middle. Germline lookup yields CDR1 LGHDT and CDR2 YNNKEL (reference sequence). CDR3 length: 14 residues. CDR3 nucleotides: TGTGCCAGCAGCCAGTCGGTAGCCAACACTGAAGCTTTCTTT. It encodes CASSQSVANTEAFF.

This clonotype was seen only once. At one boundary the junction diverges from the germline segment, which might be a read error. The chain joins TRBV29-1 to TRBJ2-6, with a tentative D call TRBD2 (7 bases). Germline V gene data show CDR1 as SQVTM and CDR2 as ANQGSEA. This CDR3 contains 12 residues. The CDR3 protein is CSDGGAKDTEAF. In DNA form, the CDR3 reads TGCAGCGATGGGGGGGCCAAGGACACTGAAGCTTTC.